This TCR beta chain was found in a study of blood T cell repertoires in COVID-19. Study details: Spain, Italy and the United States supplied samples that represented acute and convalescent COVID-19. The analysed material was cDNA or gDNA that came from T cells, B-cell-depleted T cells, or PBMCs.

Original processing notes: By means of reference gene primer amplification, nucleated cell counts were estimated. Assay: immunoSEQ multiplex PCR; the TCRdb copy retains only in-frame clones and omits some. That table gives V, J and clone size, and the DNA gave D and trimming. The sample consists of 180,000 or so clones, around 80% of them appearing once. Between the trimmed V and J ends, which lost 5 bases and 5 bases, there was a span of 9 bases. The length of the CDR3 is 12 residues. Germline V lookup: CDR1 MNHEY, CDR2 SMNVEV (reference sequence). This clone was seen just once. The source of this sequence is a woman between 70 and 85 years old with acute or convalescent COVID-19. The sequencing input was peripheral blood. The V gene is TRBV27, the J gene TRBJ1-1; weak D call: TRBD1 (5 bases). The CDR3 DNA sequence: TGTGCCAGCAGTCCACGGGGGACTGAAGCTTTCTTT. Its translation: CASSPRGTEAFF.